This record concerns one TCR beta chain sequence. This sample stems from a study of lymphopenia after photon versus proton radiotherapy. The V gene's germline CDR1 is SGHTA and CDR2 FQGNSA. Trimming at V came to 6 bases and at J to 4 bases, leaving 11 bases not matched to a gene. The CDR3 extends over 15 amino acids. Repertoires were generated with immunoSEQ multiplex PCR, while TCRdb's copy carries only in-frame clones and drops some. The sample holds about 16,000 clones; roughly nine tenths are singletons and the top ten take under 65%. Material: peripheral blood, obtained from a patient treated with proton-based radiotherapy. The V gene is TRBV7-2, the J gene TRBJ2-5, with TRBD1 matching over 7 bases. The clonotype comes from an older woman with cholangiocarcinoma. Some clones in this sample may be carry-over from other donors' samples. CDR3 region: CASRGPQGSRETQYF. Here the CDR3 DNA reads TGTGCCAGCAGGGGTCCACAGGGGTCTCGAGAGACCCAGTACTTC.